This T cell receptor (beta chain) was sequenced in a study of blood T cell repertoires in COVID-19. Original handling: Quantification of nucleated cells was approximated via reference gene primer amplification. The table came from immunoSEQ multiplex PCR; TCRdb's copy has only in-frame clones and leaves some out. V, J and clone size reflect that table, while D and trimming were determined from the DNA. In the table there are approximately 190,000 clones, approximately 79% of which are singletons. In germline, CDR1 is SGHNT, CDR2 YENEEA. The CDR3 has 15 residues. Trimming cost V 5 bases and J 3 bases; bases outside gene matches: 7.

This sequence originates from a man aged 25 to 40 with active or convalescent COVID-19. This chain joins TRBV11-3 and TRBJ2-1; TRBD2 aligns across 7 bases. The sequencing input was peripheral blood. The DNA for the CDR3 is TGTGCCAGCAGCCCTAGCGGAATTTTCTACAATGAGCAGTTCTTC. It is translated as CASSPSGIFYNEQFF.